The clone carrying this T cell receptor (beta chain) was seen more than once but under ten times. Its antigen is currently unknown. This entry is derived from a study of T cell repertoires in cytomegalovirus infection. Study context: Both CMV infection and a matching HLA type were indicated by public TCR beta signatures.

The germline V gene has CDR1 MNHNY and CDR2 SVGAGI (reference sequence). V was trimmed by 4 bases and J by 2 bases, leaving 14 bases between them. CDR3 length: 15 amino acids. A single record per CDR3 protein comes from TCRdb applying MiXCR to the reads. Among hundreds of thousands of distinct CDR3 sequences listed, about a third were seen once. The J gene is TRBJ1-1, the V gene TRBV6-6, with unresolved D. The source is a human donor in good health (CMV status not recorded). Some clones in this sample may be carry-over from other donors' samples. Sequencing used cultured CD8+ T cells from PBMCs, obtained from culture after CMV antigen stimulation. DNA of the CDR3: TGTGCCAGCAGTTTAGCCTTCGGGGTCAACACTGAAGCTTTCTTT. It encodes CASSLAFGVNTEAFF.